This T cell receptor (beta chain) comes out of a study of blood T cell repertoires in COVID-19 (dated by TCRdb to 2018 to 2020). About the investigation overall: Collaborator samples came from the United States, Italy and Spain and covered acute and convalescent phases of COVID-19. The sample metadata nearly always contained a de-identified subject ID, COVID-19 status, age in years and sex. The samples were drawn from two sources: the first 160 participants of the ongoing ImmuneRACE study, and 1,000 to 1,500 subjects contributed by 6 global collaborators. The repertoires were made available in a free public database intended to serve as a resource for research on the immune response to SARS-CoV-2. The material from the prospective study consisted of cDNA or gDNA derived from T cells, B-cell-depleted T cells, or PBMCs. Deeply sampled blood TCRbeta repertoires from subjects exposed to, actively infected with, or recovered from COVID-19 were included in the dataset. Where available, HLA class I and class II types were taken from metadata supplied by the sample provider and were not determined by assay-based typing. What the study reported, not specific to this receptor: The amount of clinical and demographic metadata varied by source and participant and was provided uncurated.

Collaborating institutions collected whole blood in K2EDTA tubes following their own protocols. Collaborator samples were shipped for TCRbeta analysis as frozen whole blood, isolated PBMCs, or DNA extracted from either sample type. Unmatched junction bases come to 6, with V trimmed by 4 bases and J by 0 bases. The CDR3 starts with the cysteine, ends with the phenylalanine, and has 16 residues. CDR3 DNA only is kept here, 48 bases in frame from base 1. CDR1 and CDR2 are read off the germline V gene as MNHNS and SASEGT. This clone was seen more than once but under ten times. Its antigen specificity is not known. No much larger clonotype is one base removed from it; base qualities were not supplied. TCRbeta CDR3 regions were amplified from genomic DNA using the immunoSEQ Assay, a bias-controlled multiplex PCR. Per the source publication's procedure: The number of nucleated cells in each sample was estimated by amplification of reference gene primers within the assay. To quantify the absolute abundance of each unique TCRbeta CDR3 rearrangement, sequence reads were collapsed and filtered. For each sample, productive Simpson clonality was calculated as the square root of Simpson's diversity index across productive rearrangements. Sourced from immuneACCESS, this table was stored by TCRdb with only in-frame sequences that have V and J called. A share of the clones is absent; for the studies checked, an unresolved V gene accounts for under half, and the remainder has no known explanation. Clonal size and the V and J genes are those of that table, whereas D and trimming came from the DNA. Within this sample are 300,000 to 400,000 clones, with about four fifths of them counted one time only. The ten top clones hold approximately 3% of the sample.

Sequencing was carried out using peripheral blood. Recombination linked TRBV6-1 to TRBJ2-7, with 10 bases aligning to TRBD1. This receptor was taken from a man aged 25-40 years with active or convalescent COVID-19. The nucleotide sequence reads as follows: TGTGCCAGCAGTGCCCCTAGGGACAGGGGCTCCTACGAGCAGTACTTC. The translation is CASSAPRDRGSYEQYF.